This T cell receptor beta chain was recovered during a study of graft-versus-host responses after intestinal transplantation. Study context: Multivisceral, liver-intestinal, or isolated intestinal grafts were transplanted into recipients. Every recipient had anti-thymocyte globulin induction and 3 to 4 years of tacrolimus plus steroids.

This clone was detected a few times. Its antigen remains unidentified. General study findings and limits: The authors found GvH clones in recipient marrow, some appearing first in ileum or blood. Circulating GvH clones peaking coincided with falling HvG clones soon after transplant.

Libraries were prepared by immunoSEQ multiplex PCR; TCRdb keeps only in-frame clonotypes and omits some of them. The repertoire has 75,000 to 100,000 clones, about 82% of them found once; the top ten carry around 1.4%. The length of the CDR3 is 11 residues. Germline V gene data show CDR1 as DFQATT and CDR2 as SNEGSKA (reference sequence). Trimming cost V 5 bases and J 5 bases; bases outside gene matches: 2. The clonotype was recovered from a human patient who received an intestinal transplant, so some T cells may come from the graft donor. The material sequenced was PBMCs, taken 255 days after intestinal transplant. The chain carries TRBV20-1 and TRBJ2-7, with 8 bases aligning to TRBD1. The CDR3 DNA follows: TGCAGTGCTGGACAGGGCCACGAGCAGTACTTC. Protein product: CSAGQGHEQYF.